This T cell receptor beta chain was profiled in a study of beta chain features in type 1 diabetes. Isolated RNA was reverse transcribed in full, so expressed TCRB transcripts were sequenced. The assay was immunoSEQ multiplex PCR, and TCRdb's table has in-frame clones only and misses some. The table has around 40,000 clones, roughly 67% seen once. CDR3 length: 11 amino acids. The V gene's germline CDR1 is SQVTM and CDR2 ANQGSEA. V gave up 4 bases and J gave up 4 bases, with 5 bases separating them. As concerns this clone: Its antigen is currently unknown.

Study conclusions and caveats: Whether TCRB rearrangement is influenced by HLA type went unresolved here. Across all four CD4+ subsets, people with type 1 diabetes showed modestly shorter TCRB CDR3s. Patients with type 1 diabetes showed fewer VDJ junction insertions and more deletions.

Sorted populations all had greater than 95% purity. Sequenced material: Tregs from blood. The receptor was isolated from a woman aged 30 to 39 in good health. The rearrangement joins TRBV29-1 to TRBJ2-1; D possibly corresponds to TRBD1 (5 bases). Here the CDR3 DNA reads TGCAGCGTTGGACAGTACAATGAGCAGTTCTTC. It encodes CSVGQYNEQFF.